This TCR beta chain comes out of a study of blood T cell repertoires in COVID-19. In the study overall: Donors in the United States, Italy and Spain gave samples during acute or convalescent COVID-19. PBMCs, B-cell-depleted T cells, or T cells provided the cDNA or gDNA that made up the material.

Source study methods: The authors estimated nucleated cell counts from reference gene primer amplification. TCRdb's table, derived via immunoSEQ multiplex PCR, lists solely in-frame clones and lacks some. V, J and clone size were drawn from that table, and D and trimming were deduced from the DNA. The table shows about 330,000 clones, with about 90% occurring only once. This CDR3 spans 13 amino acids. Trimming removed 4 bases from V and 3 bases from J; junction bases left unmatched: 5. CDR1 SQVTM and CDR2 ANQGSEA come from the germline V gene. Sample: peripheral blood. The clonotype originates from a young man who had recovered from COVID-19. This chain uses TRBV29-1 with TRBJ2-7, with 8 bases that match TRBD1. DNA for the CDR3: TGCAGCGTTGGGGGGACAGGTCGCTACGAGCAGTACTTC. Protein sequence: CSVGGTGRYEQYF.